This paragraph covers one T cell receptor beta chain sequence. The TCR cDNA carried a universal primer site and UMIs from 5'RACE template switching. TCRdb re-analysed the 5' RACE reads in MiXCR, keeping a single row per CDR3 protein. This table holds some 600,000 distinct CDR3 sequences, 17% found once. This entry is derived from a study of T cells after yellow fever vaccination. Trimming took off 6 bases at V and 0 bases at J, with 9 bases between the two ends. The CDR3 spans 15 residues. Germline CDR1 reads SNHLY; CDR2 reads FYNNEI. The V gene is TRBV2, the J gene TRBJ1-6, with D hard to call. This TCR derives from a man between 18 and 29 years old who received the YFV17D yellow fever vaccine. The sequencing used PBMCs, collected 5 to 6 days after the first yellow fever vaccination. The CDR3 DNA reads as TGTGCCAGCAGCCAAATCAGCTCCTATAATTCACCCCTCCACTTT. This translates into CASSQISSYNSPLHF.